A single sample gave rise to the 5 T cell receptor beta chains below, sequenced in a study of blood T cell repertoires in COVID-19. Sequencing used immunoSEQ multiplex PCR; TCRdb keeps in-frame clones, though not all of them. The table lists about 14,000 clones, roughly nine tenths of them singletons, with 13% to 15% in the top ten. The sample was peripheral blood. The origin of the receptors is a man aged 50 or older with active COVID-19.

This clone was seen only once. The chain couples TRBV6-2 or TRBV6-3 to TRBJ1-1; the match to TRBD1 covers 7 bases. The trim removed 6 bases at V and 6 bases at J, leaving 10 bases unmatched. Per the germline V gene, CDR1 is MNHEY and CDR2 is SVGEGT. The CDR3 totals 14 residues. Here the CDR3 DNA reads TGTGCCAGCAGCACTCAGGGGGGATGGGCTGAAGCTTTCTTT. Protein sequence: CASSTQGGWAEAFF.

The CDR3 DNA reads as TGTGCCACCAGCCGAGGGACTAGCGGGAGTTATACGCAGTATTTT. It encodes CATSRGTSGSYTQYF. The chain employs TRBV24-1 and TRBJ2-3, with 14 nucleotides matching TRBD2. The germline V gene encodes CDR1 KGHDR and CDR2 SFDVKD. CDR3 length: 15 residues. Unmatched junction bases numbered 6, after V lost 7 bases and J lost 7 bases.

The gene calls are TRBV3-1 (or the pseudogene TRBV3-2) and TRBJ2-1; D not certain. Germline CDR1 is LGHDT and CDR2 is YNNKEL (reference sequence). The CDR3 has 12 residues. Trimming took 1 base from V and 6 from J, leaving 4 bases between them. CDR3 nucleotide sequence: TGTGCCAGCAGCCAAGTTAGCAATGAGCAGTTCTTC. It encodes CASSQVSNEQFF.

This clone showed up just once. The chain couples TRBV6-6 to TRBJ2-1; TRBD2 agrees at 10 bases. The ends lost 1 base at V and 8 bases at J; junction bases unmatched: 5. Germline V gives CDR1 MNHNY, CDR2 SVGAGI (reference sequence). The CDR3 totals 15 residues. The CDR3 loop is CASSYYPSGSDEQFF. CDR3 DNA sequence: TGTGCCAGCAGTTACTACCCTAGCGGGAGTGATGAGCAGTTCTTC.

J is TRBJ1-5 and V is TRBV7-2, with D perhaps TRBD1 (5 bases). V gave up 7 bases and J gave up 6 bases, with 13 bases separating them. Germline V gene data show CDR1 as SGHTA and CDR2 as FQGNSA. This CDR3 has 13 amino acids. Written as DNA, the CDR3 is TGTGCCAGCACCCCACAGGTCGGTCAGCCCCAGCATTTT. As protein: CASTPQVGQPQHF.